This entry lists 8 T cell receptor beta chains sequenced from one sample in a study of human T cells and chemical hapten exposure. As to time point: pre-sensitization, week 0. Treatment: therapeutic diphenylcyclopropenone sensitization with weekly scalp DPC. TCRdb re-derived calls from the RACE reads in MiXCR, one entry per CDR3 protein. This table holds approximately 320,000 distinct CDR3 sequences, roughly 6% found once. Sequenced material: whole blood, taken in connection with sensitization to the hapten diphenylcyclopropenone (DPC). Source of these receptors: a woman aged 18-35 years with alopecia areata. Some clones in this sample may be carry-over from other donors' samples.

This clonotype showed up just a few times. The chain employs TRBV3-1 and TRBJ2-7; possibly TRBD2 for D (5 bases). Trimming shortened V by 1 base and J by 6 bases, and 13 bases separated the two germline ends. Per germline, CDR1 LGHDT and CDR2 YNNKEL (reference sequence). CDR3 length equals 14 residues. The CDR3 spells CASSQGERPGEQYF. As DNA, the CDR3 is TGTGCCAGCAGCCAAGGGGAGAGGCCGGGCGAGCAGTACTTC.

The chain recombines TRBV6-5 with TRBJ1-2; tentatively, D is TRBD1 (5 bases). Looked up from germline, CDR1 is MNHEY and CDR2 is SVGAGI. V lost 6 bases to trimming and J lost 8 bases, with 19 bases between them. This CDR3 spans 14 amino acids. CDR3 region: CASSNAHRSRGYTF. Written as DNA, the CDR3 is TGTGCCAGCAGCAACGCCCACAGGAGTCGAGGCTACACCTTC.

This chain joins TRBV27 and TRBJ1-2, with 8 bases identical to TRBD1. The length of the CDR3 is 17 residues. Germline V CDR1 and CDR2: MNHEY, SMNVEV (reference sequence). V shed 6 bases and J 3 bases; nucleotides not matched to a gene: 15. The CDR3 DNA sequence: TGTGCCAGCAGATACAAGACAGGGGTTGTCTCTCACTATGGCTACACCTTC. Translated, it gives CASRYKTGVVSHYGYTF.

This clonotype was counted between two and nine times. This rearrangement joins TRBV5-1 to TRBJ2-3, with 15 bases that match TRBD2. Trimming removed 4 bases from V and 6 bases from J; junction bases left unmatched: 6. This CDR3 contains 16 residues. The germline CDR1 and CDR2 sequences are SGHRS and YFSETQ. Here the CDR3 reads CASSEGTSGGTDTQYF. The CDR3 DNA reads as TGCGCCAGCAGCGAAGGGACTAGCGGGGGGACGGATACGCAGTATTTT.

This clonotype was recorded many times. This chain connects TRBV20-1 to TRBJ2-5, with TRBD2 matching 7 bases. With 6 bases clipped from V and 2 bases from J, the junction kept 9 bases outside the gene matches. CDR1 is DFQATT and CDR2 is SNEGSKA in the germline V gene (reference sequence). The CDR3 is made up of 14 amino acids. The CDR3 here is CSATRGDVQETQYF. The DNA of the CDR3 is TGCAGTGCCACCCGGGGGGACGTACAAGAGACCCAGTACTTC.

This clonotype was detected a few times. The V gene is TRBV14, the J gene TRBJ1-2; no reliable D call. Germline loops: CDR1 SGHDN, CDR2 FVKESK. The CDR3 has 15 amino acids. The V and J ends lost 4 bases and 10 bases respectively, with 22 bases between them. The CDR3 bases are TGTGCCAGCAGCCCCCGCCAAGCTGAATTTACTAACTACACCTTC. It codes for CASSPRQAEFTNYTF.

This clonotype has just a few counts. The genes are TRBV10-3 and TRBJ1-1, with a tentative D call TRBD1 (5 bases). CDR1 and CDR2 (germline): ENHRY, SYGVKD. Trimming took 7 bases from V and 1 from J, leaving 16 bases between them. The CDR3 spans 15 residues. The chain's CDR3 is CAITPGRGENTEAFF. As DNA, the CDR3 is TGTGCCATCACACCGGGACGCGGGGAGAACACTGAAGCTTTCTTT.

This clonotype turned up a few times. The V and J genes are TRBV27 and TRBJ1-1, with a tentative D call TRBD1 (5 bases). This CDR3 comprises 14 residues. The V gene lost 3 bases and the J gene lost 4 bases, with 12 bases spanning the gap. Germline V gives CDR1 MNHEY, CDR2 SMNVEV (reference sequence). The CDR3 bases are TGTGCCAGCAGTTTGGGGGTAGACGGCACTGAAGCTTTCTTT. Its protein is CASSLGVDGTEAFF.